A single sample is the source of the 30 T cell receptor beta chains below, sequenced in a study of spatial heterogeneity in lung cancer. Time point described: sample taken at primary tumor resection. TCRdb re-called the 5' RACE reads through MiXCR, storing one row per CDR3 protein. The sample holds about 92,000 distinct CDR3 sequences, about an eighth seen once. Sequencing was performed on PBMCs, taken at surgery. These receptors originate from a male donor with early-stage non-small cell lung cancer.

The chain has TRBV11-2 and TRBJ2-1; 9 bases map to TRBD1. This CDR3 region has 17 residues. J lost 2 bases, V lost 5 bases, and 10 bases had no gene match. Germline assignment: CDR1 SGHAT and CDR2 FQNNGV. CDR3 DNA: TGTGCCAGCAGCCCCCGCGGACAGGGGAAGACCTACAATGAGCAGTTCTTC. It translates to CASSPRGQGKTYNEQFF. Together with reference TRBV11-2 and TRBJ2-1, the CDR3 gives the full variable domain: EAGVAQSPRYKIIEKRQSVAFWCNPISGHATLYWYQQILGQGPKLLIQFQNNGVVDDSQLPKDRFSAERLKGVDSTLKIQPAKLEDSAVYLCASSPRGQGKTYNEQFFGPGTRLTVL.

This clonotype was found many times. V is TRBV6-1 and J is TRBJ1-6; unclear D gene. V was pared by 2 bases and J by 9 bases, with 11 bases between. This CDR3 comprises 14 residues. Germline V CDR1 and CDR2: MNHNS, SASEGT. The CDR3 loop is CASSELVFGSPLHF. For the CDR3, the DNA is TGTGCCAGCAGTGAATTGGTTTTTGGTTCACCCCTCCACTTT.

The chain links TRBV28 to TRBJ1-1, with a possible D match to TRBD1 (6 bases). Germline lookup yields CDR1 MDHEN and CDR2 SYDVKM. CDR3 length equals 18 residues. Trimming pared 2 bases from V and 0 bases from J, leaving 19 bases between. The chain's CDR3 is CASSLALGRDIMNTEAFF. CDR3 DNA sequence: TGTGCCAGCAGTTTAGCTCTTGGGCGGGACATTATGAACACTGAAGCTTTCTTT.

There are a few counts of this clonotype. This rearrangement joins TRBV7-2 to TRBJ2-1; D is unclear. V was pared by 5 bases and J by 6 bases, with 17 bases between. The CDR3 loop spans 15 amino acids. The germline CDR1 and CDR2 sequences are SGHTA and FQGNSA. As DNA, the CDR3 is TGTGCCAGCAGCATAACCCCGGACGCCAGCAATGAGCAGTTCTTC. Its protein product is CASSITPDASNEQFF.

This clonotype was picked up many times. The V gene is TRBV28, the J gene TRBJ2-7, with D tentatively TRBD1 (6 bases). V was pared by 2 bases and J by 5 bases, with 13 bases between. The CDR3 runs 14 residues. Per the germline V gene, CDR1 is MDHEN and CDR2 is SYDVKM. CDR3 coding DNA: TGTGCCAGCAGTTTACTGACAGGAGGAAACGAGCAGTACTTC. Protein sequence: CASSLLTGGNEQYF.

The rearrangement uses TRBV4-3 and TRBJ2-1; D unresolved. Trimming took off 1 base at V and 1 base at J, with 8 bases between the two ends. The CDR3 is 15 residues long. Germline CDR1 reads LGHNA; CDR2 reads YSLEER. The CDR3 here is CASSQGSGSYNEQFF. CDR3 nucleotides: TGCGCCAGCAGCCAAGGGTCGGGTTCCTACAATGAGCAGTTCTTC.

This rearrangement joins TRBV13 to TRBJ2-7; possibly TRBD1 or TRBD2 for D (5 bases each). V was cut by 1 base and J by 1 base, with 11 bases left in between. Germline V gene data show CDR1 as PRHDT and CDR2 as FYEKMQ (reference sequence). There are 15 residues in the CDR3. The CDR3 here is CASSLARDHSYEQYF. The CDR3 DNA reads TGTGCCAGCAGCTTAGCCCGGGACCATTCCTACGAGCAGTACTTC. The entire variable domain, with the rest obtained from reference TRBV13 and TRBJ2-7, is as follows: AAGVIQSPRHLIKEKRETATLKCYPIPRHDTVYWYQQGPGQDPQFLISFYEKMQSDKGSIPDRFSAQQFSDYHSELNMSSLELGDSALYFCASSLARDHSYEQYFGPGTRLTVT.

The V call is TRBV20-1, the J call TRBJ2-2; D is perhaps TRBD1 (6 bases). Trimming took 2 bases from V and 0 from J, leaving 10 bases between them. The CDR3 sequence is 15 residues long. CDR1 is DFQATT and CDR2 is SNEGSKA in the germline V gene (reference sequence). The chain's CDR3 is CSARRTAANTGELFF. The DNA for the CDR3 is TGCAGTGCTAGACGGACAGCGGCGAACACCGGGGAGCTGTTTTTT.

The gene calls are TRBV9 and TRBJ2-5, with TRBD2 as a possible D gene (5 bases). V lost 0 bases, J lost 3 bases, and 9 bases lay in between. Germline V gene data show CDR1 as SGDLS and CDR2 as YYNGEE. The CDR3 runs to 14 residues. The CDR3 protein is CASSVGLREETQYF. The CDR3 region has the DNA TGTGCCAGCAGCGTAGGACTAAGGGAAGAGACCCAGTACTTC.

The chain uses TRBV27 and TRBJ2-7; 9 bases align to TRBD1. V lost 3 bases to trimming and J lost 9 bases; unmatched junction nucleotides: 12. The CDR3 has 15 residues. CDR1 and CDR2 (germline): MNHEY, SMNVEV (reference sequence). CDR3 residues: CASSFLRDRASAQYF. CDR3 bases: TGTGCCAGCAGTTTCCTCCGGGACAGGGCCTCCGCGCAGTACTTC.

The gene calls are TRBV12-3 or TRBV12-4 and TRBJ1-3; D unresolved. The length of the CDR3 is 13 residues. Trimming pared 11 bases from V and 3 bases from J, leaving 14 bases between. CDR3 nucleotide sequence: TGTGCCGCGCGGGTAATGGGTGGAAACACCATATATTTT. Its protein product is CAARVMGGNTIYF.

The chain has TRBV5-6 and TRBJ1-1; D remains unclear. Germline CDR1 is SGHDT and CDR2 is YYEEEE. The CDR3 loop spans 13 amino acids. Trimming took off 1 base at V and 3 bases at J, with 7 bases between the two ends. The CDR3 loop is CASSLSEHTEAFF. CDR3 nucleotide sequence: TGTGCCAGCAGCTTGTCAGAACACACTGAAGCTTTCTTT. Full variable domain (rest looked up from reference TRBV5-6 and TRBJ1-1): DAGVTQSPTHLIKTRGQQVTLRCSPKSGHDTVSWYQQALGQGPQFIFQYYEEEERQRGNFPDRFSGHQFPNYSSELNVNALLLGDSALYLCASSLSEHTEAFFGQGTRLTVV.

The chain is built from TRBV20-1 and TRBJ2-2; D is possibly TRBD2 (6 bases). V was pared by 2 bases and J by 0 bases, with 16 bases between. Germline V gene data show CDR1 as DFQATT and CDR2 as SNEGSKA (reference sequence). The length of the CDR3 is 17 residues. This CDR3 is CSARRFGAGPNTGELFF. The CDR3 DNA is TGCAGTGCTAGACGCTTTGGAGCGGGTCCGAACACCGGGGAGCTGTTTTTT.

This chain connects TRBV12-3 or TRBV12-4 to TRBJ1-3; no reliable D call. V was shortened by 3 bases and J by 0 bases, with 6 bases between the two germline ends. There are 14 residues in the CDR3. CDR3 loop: CASSLRPSGNTIYF. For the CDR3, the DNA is TGTGCCAGCAGTTTGAGGCCCTCTGGAAACACCATATATTTT.

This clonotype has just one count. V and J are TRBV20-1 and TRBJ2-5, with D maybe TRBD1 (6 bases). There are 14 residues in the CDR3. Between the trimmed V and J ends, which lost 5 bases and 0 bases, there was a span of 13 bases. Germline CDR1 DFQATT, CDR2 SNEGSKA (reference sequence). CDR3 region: CSADLQGHQETQYF. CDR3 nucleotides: TGCAGTGCTGACCTTCAGGGGCACCAAGAGACCCAGTACTTC.

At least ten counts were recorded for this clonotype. Here the CDR3 DNA reads TGTGCCAGCAGTTACTTTCCAGGGGAGCAGTACTTC. Residues: CASSYFPGEQYF. The chain joins TRBV6-2 or TRBV6-3 to TRBJ2-7; weak D call: TRBD1 (5 bases). This CDR3 comprises 12 residues. Per the germline V gene, CDR1 is MNHEY and CDR2 is SVGEGT. The germline V and J ends were trimmed by 1 base and 7 bases, with 8 bases remaining between them.

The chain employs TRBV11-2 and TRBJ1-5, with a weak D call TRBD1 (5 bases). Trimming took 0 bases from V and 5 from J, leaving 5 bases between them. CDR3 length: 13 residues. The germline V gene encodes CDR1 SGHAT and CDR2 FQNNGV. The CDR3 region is CASSLDRDQPQHF. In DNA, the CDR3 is TGTGCCAGCAGCTTAGACAGGGATCAGCCCCAGCATTTT.

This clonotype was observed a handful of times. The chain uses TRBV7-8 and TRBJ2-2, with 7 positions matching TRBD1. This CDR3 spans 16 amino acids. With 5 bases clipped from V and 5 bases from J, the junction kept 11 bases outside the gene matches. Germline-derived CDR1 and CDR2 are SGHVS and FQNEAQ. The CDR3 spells CASSPRQGVPTGELFF. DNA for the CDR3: TGTGCCAGCAGCCCTAGACAGGGCGTTCCTACCGGGGAGCTGTTTTTT.

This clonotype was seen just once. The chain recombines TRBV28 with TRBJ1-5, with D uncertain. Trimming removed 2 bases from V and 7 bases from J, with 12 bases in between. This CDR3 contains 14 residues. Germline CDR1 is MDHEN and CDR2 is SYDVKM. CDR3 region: CASSLIADGQPQHF. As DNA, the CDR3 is TGTGCCAGCAGTTTAATCGCCGATGGGCAGCCCCAGCATTTT.

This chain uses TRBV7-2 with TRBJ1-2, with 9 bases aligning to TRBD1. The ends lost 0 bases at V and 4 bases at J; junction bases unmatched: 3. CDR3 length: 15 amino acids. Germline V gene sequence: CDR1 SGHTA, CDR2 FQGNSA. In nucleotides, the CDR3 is TGTGCCAGCAGCTTAGCAATACAGGGGGCCTATGGCTACACCTTC. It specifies CASSLAIQGAYGYTF.

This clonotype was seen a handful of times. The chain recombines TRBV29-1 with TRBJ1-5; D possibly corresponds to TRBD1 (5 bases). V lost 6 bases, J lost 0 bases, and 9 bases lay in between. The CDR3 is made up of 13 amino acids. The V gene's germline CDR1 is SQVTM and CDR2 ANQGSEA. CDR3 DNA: TGCAGCGTCTCAGGGAATAGCAATCAGCCCCAGCATTTT. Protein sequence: CSVSGNSNQPQHF.

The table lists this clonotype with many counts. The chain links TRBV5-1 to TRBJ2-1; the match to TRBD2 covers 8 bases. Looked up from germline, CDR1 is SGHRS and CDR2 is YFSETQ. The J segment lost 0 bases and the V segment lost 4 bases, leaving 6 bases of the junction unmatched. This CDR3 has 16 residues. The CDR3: CASSGSGGSSYNEQFF. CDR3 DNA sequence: TGCGCCAGCAGCGGAAGCGGGGGCAGCTCCTACAATGAGCAGTTCTTC.

The CDR3, as DNA: TGTGCCAGTACCCCGTCCCCCCCATGGAATCAGCCCCAGCATTTT. Encoded protein: CASTPSPPWNQPQHF. This sequence joins TRBV19 and TRBJ1-5; D gene unclear. V was trimmed by 7 bases and J by 4 bases, leaving 17 bases between them. Germline V CDR1 and CDR2: LNHDA, SQIVND (reference sequence). The CDR3 contains 15 residues.

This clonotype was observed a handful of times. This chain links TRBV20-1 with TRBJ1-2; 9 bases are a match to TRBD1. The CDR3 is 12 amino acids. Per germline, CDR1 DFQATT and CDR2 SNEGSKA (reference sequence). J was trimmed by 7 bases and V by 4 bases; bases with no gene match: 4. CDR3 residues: CSANTGGSGYTF. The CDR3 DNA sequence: TGCAGTGCTAATACAGGGGGCTCTGGCTACACCTTC.

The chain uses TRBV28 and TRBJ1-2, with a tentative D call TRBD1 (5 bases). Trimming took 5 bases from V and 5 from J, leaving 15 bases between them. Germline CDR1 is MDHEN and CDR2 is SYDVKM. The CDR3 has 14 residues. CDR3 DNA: TGTGCCAGCAGTCCATACCAGGGTAGGTATGGCTACACCTTC. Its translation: CASSPYQGRYGYTF.

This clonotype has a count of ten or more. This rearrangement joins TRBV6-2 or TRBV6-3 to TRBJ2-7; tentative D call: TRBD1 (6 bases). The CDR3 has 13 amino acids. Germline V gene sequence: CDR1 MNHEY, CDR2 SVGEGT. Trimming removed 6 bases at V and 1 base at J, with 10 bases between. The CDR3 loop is CASSLGQSYEQYF. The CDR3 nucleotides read TGTGCCAGCAGCCTTGGACAGTCCTACGAGCAGTACTTC.

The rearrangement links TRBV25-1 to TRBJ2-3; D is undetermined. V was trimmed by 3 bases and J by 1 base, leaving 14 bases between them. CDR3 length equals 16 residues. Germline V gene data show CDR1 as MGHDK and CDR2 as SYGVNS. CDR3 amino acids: CASSEDLEKGTDTQYF. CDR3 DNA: TGTGCCAGCAGTGAGGATCTAGAGAAGGGCACAGATACGCAGTATTTT.

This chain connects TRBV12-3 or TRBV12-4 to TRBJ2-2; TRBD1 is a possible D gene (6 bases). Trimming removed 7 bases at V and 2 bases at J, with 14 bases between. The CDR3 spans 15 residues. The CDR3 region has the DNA TGTGCCAGCAACCAAAGGGGGACCAACACCGGGGAGCTGTTTTTT. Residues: CASNQRGTNTGELFF.

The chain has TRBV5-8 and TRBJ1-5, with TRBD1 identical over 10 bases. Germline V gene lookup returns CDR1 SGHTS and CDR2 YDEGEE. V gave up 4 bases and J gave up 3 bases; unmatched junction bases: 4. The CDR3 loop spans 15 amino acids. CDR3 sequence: CASSPGQGPNQPQHF. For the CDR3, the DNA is TGTGCCAGCAGCCCGGGACAGGGGCCCAATCAGCCCCAGCATTTT.

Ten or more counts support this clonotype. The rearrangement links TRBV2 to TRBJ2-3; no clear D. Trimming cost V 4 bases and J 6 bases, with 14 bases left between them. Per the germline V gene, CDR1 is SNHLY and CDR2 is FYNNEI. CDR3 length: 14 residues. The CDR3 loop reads CASSASGVRDTQYF. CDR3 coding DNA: TGTGCCAGCAGTGCAAGTGGGGTACGGGATACGCAGTATTTT.